Below, 8 T cell receptor beta chains from the same sample are listed, as sequenced in a study of control samples from healthy donors and cancer patients. Libraries were prepared by immunoSEQ multiplex PCR; TCRdb keeps only in-frame clonotypes and omits some of them. The sample includes 150,000 to 180,000 clones, around 96% of them seen just once. The sample comprised blood. The receptors stem from a man in his forties in good health.

This clone was detected once. The chain is built from TRBV18 and TRBJ2-7, with 11 bases that match TRBD2. Germline V gene data show CDR1 as KGHSH and CDR2 as LQKENI. V lost 3 bases to trimming and J lost 7 bases; unmatched junction nucleotides: 2. The CDR3 contains 13 residues. The CDR3 sequence: CASSPSGGGEQYF. Here the CDR3 DNA reads TGTGCCAGCTCACCTAGCGGGGGGGGTGAGCAGTACTTC.

This chain joins TRBV30 and TRBJ1-5; a possible D gene is TRBD1 (5 bases). CDR1 and CDR2 (germline): GTSNPN, SVGIG (reference sequence). Trimming left V 3 bases short and J 2 bases short, with 14 bases between. The CDR3 runs 15 residues. CDR3 sequence: CAWSPTGRGNQPQHF. DNA of the CDR3: TGTGCCTGGAGCCCAACGGGACGGGGCAATCAGCCCCAGCATTTT.

The chain carries TRBV30 and TRBJ1-5; D might be TRBD1 (5 bases). V was clipped by 3 bases and J by 4 bases, with 13 bases between them. This CDR3 has 14 amino acids. CDR1 and CDR2 from the germline V gene are GTSNPN and SVGIG (reference sequence). The CDR3 DNA reads TGTGCCTGGAGCCGGCGACAGACTAATCAGCCCCAGCATTTT. Translating gives CAWSRRQTNQPQHF.

This chain joins TRBV29-1 and TRBJ1-2; D may be TRBD1 (5 bases). With 3 bases removed from V and 7 bases from J, the gap between germline ends came to 9 bases. Germline-derived CDR1 and CDR2 are SQVTM and ANQGSEA. This CDR3 is 11 amino acids long. The CDR3 loop is CSVEGGAGYTF. In DNA form, the CDR3 reads TGCAGCGTTGAGGGAGGGGCTGGCTACACCTTC.

This clone showed up just a few times. The chain recombines TRBV11-2 with TRBJ1-4; tentative D call: TRBD1 (6 bases). This CDR3 contains 18 residues. The V end lost 0 bases, the J end lost 8 bases, and 22 bases lay between the germline ends. Germline V gene lookup returns CDR1 SGHAT and CDR2 FQNNGV. The CDR3 spells CASSLDAQGGPLWEKLFF. CDR3 nucleotide sequence: TGTGCCAGCAGCTTAGATGCACAGGGCGGGCCCCTTTGGGAAAAACTGTTTTTT.

The chain links TRBV19 to TRBJ1-4; D is possibly TRBD1 (6 bases). Germline V gives CDR1 LNHDA, CDR2 SQIVND (reference sequence). Trimming removed 6 bases at V and 0 bases at J, with 11 bases between. This CDR3 comprises 15 residues. CDR3 coding DNA: TGTGCCAGTAGCTTGGGGGCCACAACTAATGAAAAACTGTTTTTT. This sequence encodes CASSLGATTNEKLFF.

The gene calls are TRBV7-2 and TRBJ2-1, with a weak D call TRBD2 (6 bases). Germline values: CDR1 SGHTA, CDR2 FQGNSA. CDR3 size: 16 residues. V was shortened by 1 base and J by 0 bases, with 10 bases between the two germline ends. DNA for the CDR3: TGTGCCAGCAGCTTAGGTAGCGGTAGCTCCTACAATGAGCAGTTCTTC. Amino acids: CASSLGSGSSYNEQFF.

This chain uses TRBV5-4 with TRBJ1-6; TRBD1 aligns across 8 bases. The CDR3 is 15 amino acids. Germline-derived CDR1 and CDR2 are SGHNT and YYREEE (reference sequence). Unmatched junction bases numbered 7, after V lost 2 bases and J lost 9 bases. In DNA, the CDR3 is TGTGCCAGCAGCTTCTTGTCAGGGGGCAGTTCACCCCTCCACTTT. As protein: CASSFLSGGSSPLHF.